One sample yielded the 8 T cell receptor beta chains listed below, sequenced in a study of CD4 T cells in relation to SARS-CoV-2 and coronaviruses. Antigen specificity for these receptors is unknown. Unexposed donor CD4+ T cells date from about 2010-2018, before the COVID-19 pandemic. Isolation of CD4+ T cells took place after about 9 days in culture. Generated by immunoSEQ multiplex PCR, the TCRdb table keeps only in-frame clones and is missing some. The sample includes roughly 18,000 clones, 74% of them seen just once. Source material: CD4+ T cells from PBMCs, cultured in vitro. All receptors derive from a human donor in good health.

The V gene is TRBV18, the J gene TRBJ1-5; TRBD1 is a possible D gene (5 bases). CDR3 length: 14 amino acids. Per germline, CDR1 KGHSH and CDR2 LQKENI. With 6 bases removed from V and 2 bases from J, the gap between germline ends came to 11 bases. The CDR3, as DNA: TGTGCCAGCTCTCCAGGGATGGGCAATCAGCCCCAGCATTTT. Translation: CASSPGMGNQPQHF.

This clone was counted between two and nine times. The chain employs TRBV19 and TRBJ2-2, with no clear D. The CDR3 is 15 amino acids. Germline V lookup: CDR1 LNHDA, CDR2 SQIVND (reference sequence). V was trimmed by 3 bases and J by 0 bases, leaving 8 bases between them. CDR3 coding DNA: TGTGCCAGTAGTATCCGCACCACGAACACCGGGGAGCTGTTTTTT. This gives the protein CASSIRTTNTGELFF.

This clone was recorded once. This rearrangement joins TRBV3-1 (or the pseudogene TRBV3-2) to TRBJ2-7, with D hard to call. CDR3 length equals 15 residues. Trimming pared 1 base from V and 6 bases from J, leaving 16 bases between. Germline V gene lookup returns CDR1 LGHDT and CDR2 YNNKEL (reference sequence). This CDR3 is CASSQVGSLAIEQYF. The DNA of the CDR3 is TGTGCCAGCAGCCAAGTGGGTAGCCTGGCCATCGAGCAGTACTTC.

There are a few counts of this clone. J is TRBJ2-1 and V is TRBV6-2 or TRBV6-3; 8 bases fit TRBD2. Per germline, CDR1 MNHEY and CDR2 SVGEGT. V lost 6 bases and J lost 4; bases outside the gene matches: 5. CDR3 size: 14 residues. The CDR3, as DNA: TGTGCCAGCAGCCCGGGACTAGAATACAATGAGCAGTTCTTC. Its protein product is CASSPGLEYNEQFF.

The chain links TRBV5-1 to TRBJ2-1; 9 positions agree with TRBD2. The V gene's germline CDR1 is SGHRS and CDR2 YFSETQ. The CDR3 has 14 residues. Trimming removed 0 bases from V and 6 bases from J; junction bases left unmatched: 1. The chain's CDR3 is CASSLATSGNEQFF. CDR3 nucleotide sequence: TGCGCCAGCAGCTTGGCGACTAGCGGCAATGAGCAGTTCTTC.

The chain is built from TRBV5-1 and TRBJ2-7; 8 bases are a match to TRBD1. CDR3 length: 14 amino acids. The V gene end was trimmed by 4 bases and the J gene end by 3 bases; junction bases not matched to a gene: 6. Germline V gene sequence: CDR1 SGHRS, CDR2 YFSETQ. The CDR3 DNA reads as TGCGCCAGCAGCCGGGGACAGGAGAACTACGAGCAGTACTTC. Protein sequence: CASSRGQENYEQYF.

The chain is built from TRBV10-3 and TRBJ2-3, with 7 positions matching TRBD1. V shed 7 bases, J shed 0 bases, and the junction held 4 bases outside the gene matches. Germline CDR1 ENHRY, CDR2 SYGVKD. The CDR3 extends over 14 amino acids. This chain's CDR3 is CAIKGAFSTDTQYF. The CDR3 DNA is TGTGCCATCAAGGGGGCTTTTAGCACAGATACGCAGTATTTT.

The CDR3 DNA reads as TGCAGTGCTAGAGCAGGAGATACGCAGTATTTT. Its protein product is CSARAGDTQYF. The chain employs TRBV20-1 and TRBJ2-3; D is uncertain. Per the germline V gene, CDR1 is DFQATT and CDR2 is SNEGSKA (reference sequence). This CDR3 contains 11 residues. Trimming removed 1 base from V and 5 bases from J, with 4 bases in between.